The 15 T cell receptor beta chains below all came from one sample that was sequenced in a study of Graves' ophthalmopathy and Graves' hyperthyroidism. RNA served as the template for amplifying TCR beta CDR3 regions. The first round was an RT-PCR with HTBI primers, and the second round was a multiplex PCR. TCRdb itself ran the multiplex PCR reads through MiXCR, one entry per CDR3 protein. Among 1 million to 1.3 million distinct CDR3 sequences listed, about 38% were seen once. Sequenced input: peripheral blood or thyroid tissue (not recorded which). The source of these receptors is an adult man with Graves' hyperthyroidism.

This clonotype was seen only a few times. It may be a read error: a sequence one base away is much more abundant. The chain uses TRBV10-3 and TRBJ1-1, with a tentative D call TRBD1 (5 bases). Germline values: CDR1 ENHRY, CDR2 SYGVKD. The V gene lost 4 bases and the J gene lost 1 base, with 7 bases spanning the gap. There are 13 residues in the CDR3. The CDR3 DNA follows: TGTGCCATCAGTGCGGACACGAACACTGAAGCTTTCTTT. It yields the protein CAISADTNTEAFF.

This clonotype was detected a few times. The chain recombines TRBV20-1 with TRBJ1-1; 7 nucleotides align to TRBD1. Germline assignment: CDR1 DFQATT and CDR2 SNEGSKA (reference sequence). The V segment lost 2 bases and the J segment 0 bases; nucleotides outside the gene matches: 6. The CDR3 has 15 residues. Here the CDR3 reads CSARRTGTLNTEAFF. The CDR3 coding sequence is TGCAGTGCTAGAAGGACAGGAACTTTGAACACTGAAGCTTTCTTT.

For this clonotype: At one boundary the junction diverges from the germline segment, which might be a read error. The rearrangement joins TRBV10-2 to TRBJ2-3, with a tentative D call TRBD1 (5 bases). The CDR3 sequence is 14 residues long. Germline CDR1 WSHSY, CDR2 SAAADI. The CDR3 nucleotides are TGCGCCAGCAGTGGCTGGCAGCACACAGGTACGCAGTATTTT. Amino acids: CASSGWQHTGTQYF.

This clonotype was recorded many times. The chain combines TRBV10-3 with TRBJ1-1; a weak D match, TRBD1 (5 bases). The germline V gene has CDR1 ENHRY and CDR2 SYGVKD. V was trimmed by 2 bases and J by 0 bases, leaving 7 bases between them. The CDR3 totals 14 residues. The CDR3 DNA sequence: TGTGCCATCAGTGAGCAGGGTTTGAACACTGAAGCTTTCTTT. Its protein is CAISEQGLNTEAFF.

In nucleotides, the CDR3 is TGCAGCGCGACTAGCGGGGGGGCCTCCTACGAGCAGTACTTC. Translating gives CSATSGGASYEQYF. The chain combines TRBV29-1 with TRBJ2-7; 14 bases match TRBD2. The CDR3 runs 14 residues. Trimming at V came to 7 bases and at J to 0 bases, leaving 2 bases not matched to a gene. Germline CDR1 reads SQVTM; CDR2 reads ANQGSEA.

This clonotype was counted many times. The CDR3 sequence is CASSLQGSSSGANVLTF. CDR3 bases: TGCGCCAGCAGCTTGCAGGGGTCCAGCTCTGGGGCCAACGTCCTGACTTTC. V and J are TRBV5-1 and TRBJ2-6; perhaps TRBD1 as D (6 bases). V lost 1 base, J lost 0 bases, and 11 bases lay in between. The V gene's germline CDR1 is SGHRS and CDR2 YFSETQ. The CDR3 totals 17 residues. Together with reference TRBV5-1 and TRBJ2-6, the CDR3 gives the full variable domain: KAGVTQTPRYLIKTRGQQVTLSCSPISGHRSVSWYQQTPGQGLQFLFEYFSETQRNKGNFPGRFSGRQFSNSRSEMNVSTLELGDSALYLCASSLQGSSSGANVLTFGAGSRLTVL.

This clonotype appeared a few times. This chain joins TRBV6-5 and TRBJ2-7; D remains unclear. Germline V lookup: CDR1 MNHEY, CDR2 SVGAGI. The CDR3 totals 13 residues. The ends were cut back, 6 bases at V and 6 bases at J, with 15 bases in the middle. The DNA of the CDR3 is TGTGCCAGCAGCCCTTCGGTTCTTGGCGAGCAGTACTTC. Translated, it gives CASSPSVLGEQYF.

This clonotype has ten or more counts. In DNA, the CDR3 is TGCAGTGCTAAACCCCAGGGGGGTTCACCCCTCCACTTT. Protein: CSAKPQGGSPLHF. The chain employs TRBV20-1 and TRBJ1-6; 7 bases agree with TRBD1. CDR1 is DFQATT, CDR2 SNEGSKA, per germline (reference sequence). The CDR3 extends over 13 amino acids. The trim removed 4 bases at V and 9 bases at J, leaving 6 bases unmatched.

This rearrangement joins TRBV29-1 to TRBJ1-2; 11 positions match TRBD1. Germline V gene sequence: CDR1 SQVTM, CDR2 ANQGSEA. The CDR3 sequence is 15 residues long. The V segment lost 6 bases and the J segment 5 bases; nucleotides outside the gene matches: 11. Here the CDR3 DNA reads TGCAGCGTGGGGGACCGGGACAGGGGGATGTATGGCTACACCTTC. This sequence encodes CSVGDRDRGMYGYTF.

This clonotype was seen once. The V call is TRBV6-6, the J call TRBJ1-2; 7 nucleotides align to TRBD1. The ends lost 0 bases at V and 6 bases at J; junction bases unmatched: 13. The CDR3 has 17 amino acids. Germline lookup yields CDR1 MNHNY and CDR2 SVGAGI (reference sequence). CDR3 sequence (DNA): TGTGCCAGCAGTTACTCGGGACAGAAGCTACTATCGCATGGCTACACCTTC. It specifies CASSYSGQKLLSHGYTF.

This clonotype was observed a few times. The chain has TRBV5-6 and TRBJ1-4; no firm D call. V lost 2 bases and J lost 6, with 14 bases in between. The CDR3 totals 15 residues. Germline CDR1 and CDR2: SGHDT and YYEEEE. The CDR3 spells CASSLRSDWDEKLFF. The CDR3 DNA follows: TGTGCCAGCAGCTTACGAAGTGACTGGGATGAAAAACTGTTTTTT.

This clonotype was counted many times. The rearrangement uses TRBV12-3 or TRBV12-4 and TRBJ1-1; D unresolved. The CDR3 contains 12 residues. The ends were cut back, 0 bases at V and 10 bases at J, with 9 bases in the middle. CDR3 amino acids: CASSLAIGRAFF. In nucleotides, the CDR3 is TGTGCCAGCAGTTTAGCGATAGGGAGAGCTTTCTTT.

This clonotype was recorded only once. The conserved phenylalanine or tryptophan is not found at the CDR3 terminus, so this likely reflects a read error. V and J are TRBV9 and TRBJ1-1; D may be TRBD1 (6 bases). The germline V and J ends were trimmed by 0 bases and 6 bases, with 21 bases remaining between them. The CDR3 spans 17 residues. The V gene's germline CDR1 is SGDLS and CDR2 YYNGEE. DNA of the CDR3: TGTGCCAGCAGCGTAGGAGTCGCCAGGGGTCCCCTCTCTGAAGCTTTCGTT. Amino acids: CASSVGVARGPLSEAFV.

As DNA, the CDR3 is TGCGCCAGCAGCCAACAAGCCGGGCCGTGGGAAGAGACCCAGTACTTC. As protein: CASSQQAGPWEETQYF. V and J are TRBV4-3 and TRBJ2-5; D is uncertain. The germline V gene encodes CDR1 LGHNA and CDR2 YSLEER. V dropped 2 bases and J dropped 3 bases, with 16 bases sitting between them. The CDR3 length is 16 residues.

The rearrangement links TRBV5-8 to TRBJ2-5, with D uncertain. The CDR3 length is 11 residues. Trimming stripped 3 bases from V and 9 bases from J, with 9 bases between. Germline CDR1 is SGHTS and CDR2 is YDEGEE. The CDR3 sequence is CASSYNQPQYF. In nucleotides, the CDR3 is TGTGCCAGCAGCTACAATCAGCCCCAGTACTTC.